This T cell receptor (beta chain) was identified during a study of blood T cell repertoires in COVID-19. The assay was immunoSEQ multiplex PCR, and TCRdb's table has in-frame clones only and misses some. Here the sample spans roughly 70,000 clones, roughly four fifths being singletons. This CDR3 spans 14 amino acids. Germline V gene sequence: CDR1 MNHEY, CDR2 SVGAGI. The V and J ends lost 6 bases and 1 base respectively, with 9 bases between them. Sequencing input: peripheral blood. This sequence originates from a man in his sixties with COVID-19, enrolled during active disease. This chain uses TRBV6-5 with TRBJ2-2; tentatively, D is TRBD1 (5 bases). The DNA for the CDR3 is TGTGCCAGCAGACGCGGACAGAACACCGGGGAGCTGTTTTTT. Translation: CASRRGQNTGELFF.